This entry describes one T cell receptor (beta chain). The target antigen is unknown. This sample was taken from a study of early T cells in non-severe SARS-CoV-2 infection. General study findings and limits: VDJdb matching skewed toward anti-spike CD8 responses, missing private and CD4 specificities.

cDNA molecules, individually, were tagged with unique molecular identifiers. In TCRdb, the 5' RACE reads were re-called with MiXCR into one record per CDR3 protein. This sample has about 64,000 distinct CDR3 sequences; less than 20% occur once, and the top ten carry about 8.4%. The germline V gene has CDR1 MNHEY and CDR2 SVGAGI. There are 14 residues in the CDR3. V lost 6 bases and J lost 6; bases outside the gene matches: 6. The receptor was isolated from an adult who was a healthcare worker with PCR-confirmed SARS-CoV-2 infection or an uninfected control (not recorded which). Sequences were derived from whole blood, sampled at baseline. This chain uses TRBV6-5 with TRBJ1-5; 9 nucleotides agree with TRBD1. The CDR3 DNA is TGTGCCAGCAGCACCGGGACAGGGACTCAGCCCCAGCATTTT. It yields the protein CASSTGTGTQPQHF.